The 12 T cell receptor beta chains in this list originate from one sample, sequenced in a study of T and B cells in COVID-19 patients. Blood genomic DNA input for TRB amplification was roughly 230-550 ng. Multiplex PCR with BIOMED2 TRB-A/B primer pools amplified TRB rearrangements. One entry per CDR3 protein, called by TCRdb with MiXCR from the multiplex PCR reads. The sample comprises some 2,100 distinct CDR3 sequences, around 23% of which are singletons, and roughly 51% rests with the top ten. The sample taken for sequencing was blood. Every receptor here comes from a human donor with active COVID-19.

The CDR3 loop is CASSLGTVNTEAFF. The CDR3 DNA is TGCGCCAGCAGCCTGGGGACAGTGAACACTGAAGCTTTCTTT. The chain links TRBV5-1 to TRBJ1-1; TRBD1 matches 7 bases. The CDR3 runs to 14 residues. V trimming: 4 bases; J trimming: 0 bases; junction bases outside the gene matches: 3. Germline-derived CDR1 and CDR2 are SGHRS and YFSETQ.

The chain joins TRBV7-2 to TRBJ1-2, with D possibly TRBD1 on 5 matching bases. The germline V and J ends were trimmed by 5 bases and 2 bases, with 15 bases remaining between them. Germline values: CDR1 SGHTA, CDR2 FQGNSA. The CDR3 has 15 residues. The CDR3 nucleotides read TGTGCCAGCAGCCGTCGTAGGGGTGACAACTATGGCTACACCTTC. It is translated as CASSRRRGDNYGYTF. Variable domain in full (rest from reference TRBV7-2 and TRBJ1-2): GAGVSQSPSNKVTEKGKDVELRCDPISGHTALYWYRQSLGQGLEFLIYFQGNSAPDKSGLPSDRFSAERTGGSVSTLTIQRTQQEDSAVYLCASSRRRGDNYGYTFGSGTRLTVV.

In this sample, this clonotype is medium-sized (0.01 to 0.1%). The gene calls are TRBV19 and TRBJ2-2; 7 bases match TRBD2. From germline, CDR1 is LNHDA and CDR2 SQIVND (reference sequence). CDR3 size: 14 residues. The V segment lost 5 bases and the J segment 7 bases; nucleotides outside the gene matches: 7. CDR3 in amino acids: CASSLRERGGELFF. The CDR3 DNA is TGTGCCAGTAGTTTGCGGGAGAGAGGCGGGGAGCTGTTTTTT.

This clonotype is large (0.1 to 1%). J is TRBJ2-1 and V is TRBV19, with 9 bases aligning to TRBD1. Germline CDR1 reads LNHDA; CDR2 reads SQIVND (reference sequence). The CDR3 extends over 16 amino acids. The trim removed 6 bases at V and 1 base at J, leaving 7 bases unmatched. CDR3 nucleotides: TGTGCCAGTAGAGAGGGACAGGGAAAGTCCTACAATGAGCAGTTCTTC. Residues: CASREGQGKSYNEQFF.

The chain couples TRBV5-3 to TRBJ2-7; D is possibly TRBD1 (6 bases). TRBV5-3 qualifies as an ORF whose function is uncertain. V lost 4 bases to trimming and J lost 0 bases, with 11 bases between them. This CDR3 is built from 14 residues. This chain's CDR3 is CARSPRDNSYEQYF. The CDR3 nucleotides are TGTGCCAGAAGCCCCCGGGACAACTCCTACGAGCAGTACTTC.

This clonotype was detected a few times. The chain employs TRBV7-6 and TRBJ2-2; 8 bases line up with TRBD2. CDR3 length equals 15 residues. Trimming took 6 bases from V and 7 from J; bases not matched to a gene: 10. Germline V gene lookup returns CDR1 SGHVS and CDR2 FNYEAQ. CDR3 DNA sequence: TGTGCCAGCAGGTCCGGGACTAGAGTCGTCGGGGAGCTGTTTTTT. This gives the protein CASRSGTRVVGELFF.

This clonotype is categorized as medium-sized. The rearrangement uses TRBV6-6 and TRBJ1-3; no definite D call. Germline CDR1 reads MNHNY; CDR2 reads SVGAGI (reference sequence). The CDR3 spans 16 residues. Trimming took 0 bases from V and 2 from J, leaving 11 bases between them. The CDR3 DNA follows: TGTGCCAGCAGTTACTCCCCAGGCGGGGCTGGAAACACCATATATTTT. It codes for CASSYSPGGAGNTIYF.

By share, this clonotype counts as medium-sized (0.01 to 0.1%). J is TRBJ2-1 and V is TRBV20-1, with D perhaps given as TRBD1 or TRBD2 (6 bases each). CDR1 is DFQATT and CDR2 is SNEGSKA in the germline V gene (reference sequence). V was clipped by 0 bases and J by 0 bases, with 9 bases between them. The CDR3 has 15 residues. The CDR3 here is CSAREEGGSYNEQFF. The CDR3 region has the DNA TGCAGTGCTAGAGAGGAGGGGGGCTCCTACAATGAGCAGTTCTTC.

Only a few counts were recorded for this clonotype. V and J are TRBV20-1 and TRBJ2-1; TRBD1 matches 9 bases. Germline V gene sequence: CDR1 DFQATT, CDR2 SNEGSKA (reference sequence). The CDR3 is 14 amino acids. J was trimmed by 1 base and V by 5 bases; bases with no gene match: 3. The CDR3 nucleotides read TGCAGTGCTCAAGGACAGGGGTCCTACAATGAGCAGTTCTTC. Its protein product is CSAQGQGSYNEQFF.

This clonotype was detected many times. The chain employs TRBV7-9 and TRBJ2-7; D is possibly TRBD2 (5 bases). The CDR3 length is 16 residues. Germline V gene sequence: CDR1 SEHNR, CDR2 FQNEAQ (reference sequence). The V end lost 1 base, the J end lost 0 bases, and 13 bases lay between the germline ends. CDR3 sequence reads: CASSLEHLALSYEQYF. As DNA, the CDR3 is TGTGCCAGCAGCTTAGAACACCTAGCCCTCTCCTACGAGCAGTACTTC.

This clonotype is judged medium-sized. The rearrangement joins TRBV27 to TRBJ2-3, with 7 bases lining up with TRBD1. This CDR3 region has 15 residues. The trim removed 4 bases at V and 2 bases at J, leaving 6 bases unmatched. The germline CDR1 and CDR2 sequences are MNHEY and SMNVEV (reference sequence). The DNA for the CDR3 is TGTGCCAGCAGTTCCGGGACAGATCTCACAGATACGCAGTATTTT. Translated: CASSSGTDLTDTQYF.

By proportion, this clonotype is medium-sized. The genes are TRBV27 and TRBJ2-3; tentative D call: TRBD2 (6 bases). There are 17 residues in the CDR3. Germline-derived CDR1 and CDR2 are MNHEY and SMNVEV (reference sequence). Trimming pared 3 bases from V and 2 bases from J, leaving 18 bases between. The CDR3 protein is CASSFSFAGPYTDTQYF. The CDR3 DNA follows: TGTGCCAGCAGTTTTAGCTTTGCGGGACCCTACACAGATACGCAGTATTTT.